Listed here are 32 T cell receptor beta chains from one sample, sequenced in a study of PD-L1 blockade in urothelial cancer. Described time point: peripheral blood 6 weeks after treatment start. Data came from immunoSEQ multiplex PCR; TCRdb stores just in-frame clones and leaves some out. Among more than 45,000 clones listed, around 80% were seen once. This specimen consisted of PBMCs, obtained around atezolizumab (anti-PD-L1) treatment. These receptors were obtained from a man between 65 and 85 years old with urothelial cancer.

This clone appeared a few times. The chain joins TRBV4-1 to TRBJ2-7, with 10 bases identical to TRBD2. In germline, CDR1 is MGHRA, CDR2 YSYEKL. There are 16 residues in the CDR3. V was pared by 1 base and J by 2 bases, with 5 bases of the junction left unmatched. CDR3: CASSQGWTSGTYEQYF. CDR3 nucleotides: TGCGCCAGCAGCCAAGGGTGGACTAGCGGTACCTACGAGCAGTACTTC.

The chain couples TRBV7-6 to TRBJ2-7; 10 bases are a match to TRBD2. The trim removed 5 bases at V and 6 bases at J, leaving 7 bases unmatched. From germline, CDR1 is SGHVS and CDR2 FNYEAQ. The CDR3 spans 14 residues. CDR3: CASSPLAGGGEQYF. The CDR3 DNA reads TGTGCCAGCAGCCCTTTAGCGGGAGGTGGCGAGCAGTACTTC.

The V call is TRBV11-3, the J call TRBJ2-2, with D perhaps TRBD2 (6 bases). Trimming removed 5 bases from V and 5 bases from J, with 21 bases in between. This CDR3 is built from 17 residues. Looked up from germline, CDR1 is SGHNT and CDR2 is YENEEA. The CDR3 DNA reads TGTGCCAGCAGCAAAAGGCTAGCGAAGGTTGGGACCGGGGAGCTGTTTTTT. Protein product: CASSKRLAKVGTGELFF.

The chain employs TRBV6-5 and TRBJ2-1; tentatively, D is TRBD2 (6 bases). Germline CDR1 and CDR2: MNHEY and SVGAGI. The ends were cut back, 2 bases at V and 14 bases at J, with 13 bases in the middle. The CDR3 is 12 residues long. CDR3 sequence (DNA): TGTGCCAGCAGTTACGGGGACTCCGGGAAGTTCTTC. Amino acid sequence: CASSYGDSGKFF.

The rearrangement joins TRBV7-2 to TRBJ2-4; no reliable D call. Germline lookup yields CDR1 SGHTA and CDR2 FQGNSA. This CDR3 spans 13 amino acids. V gave up 1 base and J gave up 7 bases, with 8 bases separating them. CDR3 coding DNA: TGTGCCAGCAGCTTAGTAACGGGTAACATTCAGTACTTC. This translates into CASSLVTGNIQYF.

V usage is TRBV11-3 and J usage is TRBJ2-2; D perhaps matches TRBD2 (6 bases). With 8 bases removed from V and 0 bases from J, the gap between germline ends came to 10 bases. The CDR3 is made up of 14 amino acids. CDR1 is SGHNT, CDR2 YENEEA, per germline. The CDR3 spells CASRRDSNTGELFF. Written as DNA, the CDR3 is TGTGCCAGCCGACGGGACTCGAACACCGGGGAGCTGTTTTTT. Full variable domain (missing parts from reference TRBV11-3 and TRBJ2-2): EAGVVQSPRYKIIEKKQPVAFWCNPISGHNTLYWYLQNLGQGPELLIRYENEEAVDDSQLPKDRFSAERLKGVDSTLKIQPAELGDSAVYLCASRRDSNTGELFFGEGSRLTVL.

The J gene is TRBJ2-7, the V gene TRBV5-1; TRBD1 is a possible D gene (5 bases). V lost 4 bases and J lost 3, with 20 bases in between. The CDR3 spans 16 residues. The germline V gene has CDR1 SGHRS and CDR2 YFSETQ. CDR3 protein: CASSPAIQGLGYEQYF. CDR3 in DNA: TGCGCCAGCAGCCCAGCGATCCAGGGTTTAGGCTACGAGCAGTACTTC. Supplemented by reference TRBV5-1 and TRBJ2-7, the full variable domain reads KAGVTQTPRYLIKTRGQQVTLSCSPISGHRSVSWYQQTPGQGLQFLFEYFSETQRNKGNFPGRFSGRQFSNSRSEMNVSTLELGDSALYLCASSPAIQGLGYEQYFGPGTRLTVT.

The chain uses TRBV5-1 and TRBJ2-7; 11 bases agree with TRBD2. Trimming at V came to 0 bases and at J to 8 bases, leaving 4 bases not matched to a gene. Germline V gene data show CDR1 as SGHRS and CDR2 as YFSETQ. The CDR3 sequence is 14 residues long. The CDR3 DNA reads TGCGCCAGCAGCTTGGGACTAGCGGGAACGAAGCAGTACTTC. This translates into CASSLGLAGTKQYF.

This clone was seen just once. This chain uses TRBV11-3 with TRBJ2-1; 8 bases fit TRBD1. Germline assignment: CDR1 SGHNT and CDR2 YENEEA. This CDR3 region has 15 residues. V lost 5 bases, J lost 3 bases, and 6 bases stayed unmatched. The CDR3 sequence: CASSVQGGVYNEQFF. The CDR3 region has the DNA TGTGCCAGCAGCGTACAGGGGGGCGTCTACAATGAGCAGTTCTTC.

The V call is TRBV2, the J call TRBJ1-1, with 8 bases fitting TRBD1. J gave up 10 bases and V 9 bases, and 16 bases lay outside the gene matches. This CDR3 is 14 amino acids long. Germline assignment: CDR1 SNHLY and CDR2 FYNNEI. The DNA for the CDR3 is TGTGCCAGTCTCCAAGACGTCAGGGGGCCGGGAGCTTTCTTT. This codes for CASLQDVRGPGAFF.

This chain uses TRBV18 with TRBJ2-1; 7 bases map to TRBD1. The CDR3 runs to 16 residues. Germline V gene data show CDR1 as KGHSH and CDR2 as LQKENI. V shed 4 bases, J shed 6 bases, and the junction held 12 bases outside the gene matches. This CDR3 reads CASSLNRGSFGNEQFF. In DNA form, the CDR3 reads TGTGCCAGCTCACTCAACAGGGGAAGCTTCGGCAATGAGCAGTTCTTC.

The CDR3 nucleotides read TGTGCCAGTAGTCCTCTGGCCGGGACTAATGAAAAACTGTTTTTT. It encodes CASSPLAGTNEKLFF. The rearrangement links TRBV19 to TRBJ1-4; D is uncertain. From germline, CDR1 is LNHDA and CDR2 SQIVND (reference sequence). V gave up 5 bases and J gave up 2 bases, with 12 bases separating them. This CDR3 spans 15 amino acids.

V usage is TRBV5-8 and J usage is TRBJ2-1; 13 positions match TRBD2. CDR1 SGHTS and CDR2 YDEGEE come from the germline V gene. The CDR3 has 16 amino acids. Trimming cost V 4 bases and J 7 bases; bases outside gene matches: 8. CDR3 in amino acids: CASSRRLAGGGNEQFF. The CDR3 DNA sequence: TGTGCCAGCAGCCGGAGACTAGCGGGAGGAGGGAATGAGCAGTTCTTC.

The V call is TRBV7-8, the J call TRBJ1-1, with TRBD1 as a possible D gene (6 bases). V dropped 3 bases and J dropped 1 base, with 9 bases sitting between them. CDR1 and CDR2 from the germline V gene are SGHVS and FQNEAQ. This CDR3 has 14 amino acids. CDR3 nucleotides: TGTGCCAGCAGCTTTCAGGGGAAGAACACTGAAGCTTTCTTT. Its protein product is CASSFQGKNTEAFF.

This clone was detected once. The rearrangement uses TRBV18 and TRBJ2-2, with 13 bases matching TRBD2. The CDR3 runs to 16 residues. V shed 3 bases and J 4 bases; nucleotides not matched to a gene: 2. CDR1 and CDR2 from the germline V gene are KGHSH and LQKENI. CDR3 DNA: TGTGCCAGCTCACCGGGACTAGCGGGATCCACCGGGGAGCTGTTTTTT. Its protein product is CASSPGLAGSTGELFF.

The chain joins TRBV5-4 to TRBJ2-1; maybe TRBD1 (5 bases). Germline CDR1 reads SGHNT; CDR2 reads YYREEE (reference sequence). The CDR3 is made up of 13 amino acids. The germline V and J ends were trimmed by 2 bases and 8 bases, with 11 bases remaining between them. In DNA, the CDR3 is TGTGCCAGCAGCTTCCCTCCCAGGGATGAGCAGTTCTTC. Protein product: CASSFPPRDEQFF.

The chain's CDR3 is CASISRGSDSNQPQHF. CDR3 DNA sequence: TGTGCCAGCATCTCCCGGGGGTCAGATAGCAATCAGCCCCAGCATTTT. The chain employs TRBV6-6 and TRBJ1-5; a weak D match, TRBD1 (5 bases). This CDR3 comprises 16 residues. The V gene lost 7 bases and the J gene lost 0 bases, with 16 bases spanning the gap. Germline CDR1 reads MNHNY; CDR2 reads SVGAGI (reference sequence).

This chain links TRBV19 with TRBJ1-2, with D perhaps TRBD1 (6 bases). From germline, CDR1 is LNHDA and CDR2 SQIVND (reference sequence). The CDR3 covers 17 residues. Trimming cost V 3 bases and J 0 bases, with 17 bases left between them. The CDR3 region has the DNA TGTGCCAGTAGTATTCTTTGGGGGGGCGCGGCTAACTATGGCTACACCTTC. The encoded protein is CASSILWGGAANYGYTF.

The chain carries TRBV30 and TRBJ1-1; 10 bases are a match to TRBD1. Per the germline V gene, CDR1 is GTSNPN and CDR2 is SVGIG (reference sequence). This CDR3 region has 14 residues. V lost 2 bases to trimming and J lost 5 bases; unmatched junction nucleotides: 5. The CDR3 DNA follows: TGTGCCTGGAGTAGGGGACAGGGGTGGACTGAAGCTTTCTTT. It yields the protein CAWSRGQGWTEAFF.

The chain carries TRBV7-2 and TRBJ2-2, with TRBD2 as a possible D gene (6 bases). The V gene lost 1 base and the J gene lost 3 bases, with 6 bases spanning the gap. In germline, CDR1 is SGHTA, CDR2 FQGNSA. This CDR3 has 14 residues. In DNA form, the CDR3 reads TGTGCCAGCAGCTTAGAGCGGGACACCGGGGAGCTGTTTTTT. This gives the protein CASSLERDTGELFF.

This clone was observed once. This sequence joins TRBV25-1 and TRBJ2-2; D is unclear. The ends were cut back, 1 base at V and 5 bases at J, with 5 bases in the middle. Germline values: CDR1 MGHDK, CDR2 SYGVNS. The CDR3 extends over 13 amino acids. CDR3 region: CASSELVTGELFF. In nucleotides, the CDR3 is TGTGCCAGCAGTGAATTAGTTACCGGGGAGCTGTTTTTT.

The V call is TRBV5-1, the J call TRBJ2-3; perhaps TRBD1 as D (5 bases). Germline V gene sequence: CDR1 SGHRS, CDR2 YFSETQ. The CDR3 consists of 18 residues. The V gene lost 0 bases and the J gene lost 0 bases, with 17 bases spanning the gap. CDR3 sequence: CASSLGGVADPSTDTQYF. In DNA, the CDR3 is TGCGCCAGCAGCTTGGGGGGCGTAGCAGACCCTAGCACAGATACGCAGTATTTT.

The chain combines TRBV9 with TRBJ2-7, with TRBD1 matching over 10 bases. This CDR3 region has 15 residues. The ends lost 3 bases at V and 4 bases at J; junction bases unmatched: 7. Germline-derived CDR1 and CDR2 are SGDLS and YYNGEE. The CDR3 spells CASSGAGTGDYEQYF. CDR3 coding DNA: TGTGCCAGCAGCGGGGCCGGGACAGGGGATTACGAGCAGTACTTC. The full variable domain, rest sourced from reference TRBV9 and TRBJ2-7, is DSGVTQTPKHLITATGQRVTLRCSPRSGDLSVYWYQQSLDQGLQFLIQYYNGEERAKGNILERFSAQQFPDLHSELNLSSLELGDSALYFCASSGAGTGDYEQYFGPGTRLTVT.

DNA for the CDR3: TGTGCCAGCCTCTCTACAACGGGAATCTACGAGCAGTACTTC. Translated, it gives CASLSTTGIYEQYF. V is TRBV7-9 and J is TRBJ2-7, with D perhaps matching TRBD2 (5 bases). V lost 8 bases to trimming and J lost 3 bases, with 17 bases between them. Germline-derived CDR1 and CDR2 are SEHNR and FQNEAQ (reference sequence). The CDR3 sequence is 14 residues long.

The V call is TRBV6-1, the J call TRBJ1-4, with TRBD1 as a possible D gene (5 bases). The CDR3 covers 13 residues. The ends were cut back, 10 bases at V and 5 bases at J, with 14 bases in the middle. Germline V gene lookup returns CDR1 MNHNS and CDR2 SASEGT. The CDR3 DNA follows: TGTGCCACAACGGGGGACCTAAATGAAAAACTGTTTTTT. Amino acid sequence: CATTGDLNEKLFF.

This clone appeared a few times. The rearrangement joins TRBV6-5 to TRBJ2-1, with 8 bases lining up with TRBD1. This CDR3 is 14 amino acids long. CDR1 and CDR2 from the germline V gene are MNHEY and SVGAGI. V was pared by 2 bases and J by 9 bases, with 6 bases of the junction left unmatched. Written as DNA, the CDR3 is TGTGCCAGCAGTTACGCTATCACAGGGGGTGAGCAGTTCTTC. This translates into CASSYAITGGEQFF.

J is TRBJ2-1 and V is TRBV28, with 13 bases that match TRBD2. Per germline, CDR1 MDHEN and CDR2 SYDVKM. The CDR3 covers 17 residues. The V and J ends lost 7 bases and 1 base, in that order; junction bases with no gene match: 7. In nucleotides, the CDR3 is TGTGCCAGCACCGGACTAGCGGGAGTGCCTTCCTACAATGAGCAGTTCTTC. It translates to CASTGLAGVPSYNEQFF. The variable domain in full, with the rest retrieved from reference TRBV28 and TRBJ2-1, is DVKVTQSSRYLVKRTGEKVFLECVQDMDHENMFWYRQDPGLGLRLIYFSYDVKMKEKGDIPEGYSVSREKKERFSLILESASTNQTSMYLCASTGLAGVPSYNEQFFGPGTRLTVL.

J is TRBJ1-1 and V is TRBV2; the match to TRBD1 covers 8 bases. Trimming took 3 bases from V and 11 from J; bases not matched to a gene: 11. The CDR3 covers 14 residues. Germline CDR1 is SNHLY and CDR2 is FYNNEI. The CDR3 reads CASSELSQGESAFF. Written as DNA, the CDR3 is TGTGCCAGCAGTGAGTTGTCACAGGGGGAGAGTGCTTTCTTT.

This clone was recorded only once. V gene TRBV4-1 combines with J gene TRBJ1-4; 10 bases line up with TRBD1. This CDR3 has 15 residues. Trimming cost V 3 bases and J 8 bases; bases outside gene matches: 6. CDR1 is MGHRA and CDR2 is YSYEKL in the germline V gene. CDR3 DNA: TGCGCCAGCAGCCAGACGGACAGGGGGGGGGAAAAACTGTTTTTT. Protein sequence: CASSQTDRGGEKLFF.

This clone was found once. J is TRBJ2-4 and V is TRBV2; 7 bases are a match to TRBD2. Germline CDR1 reads SNHLY; CDR2 reads FYNNEI. The ends lost 8 bases at V and 7 bases at J; junction bases unmatched: 8. The CDR3 loop spans 13 amino acids. CDR3 sequence reads: CASEGGSSNIQYF. CDR3 bases: TGTGCCAGCGAGGGCGGGAGCTCGAACATTCAGTACTTC.

The CDR3 sequence is CASSQSSGRNEKLFF. The DNA for the CDR3 is TGCGCCAGCAGTCAATCGAGCGGGAGAAATGAAAAACTGTTTTTT. The rearrangement joins TRBV23-1 to TRBJ1-4; D ambiguous. TRBV23-1 is recorded as an ORF, its role being uncertain. Between the trimmed V and J ends, which lost 0 bases and 5 bases, there was a span of 10 bases. The length of the CDR3 is 15 residues.

The chain joins TRBV5-1 to TRBJ1-2, with 8 bases matching TRBD1. After removal of 4 bases from V and 7 bases from J, the junction contained 9 bases not matched to a gene. The CDR3 runs to 14 residues. CDR1 SGHRS and CDR2 YFSETQ come from the germline V gene. CDR3 region: CASSKDREGLGYTF. In nucleotides, the CDR3 is TGCGCCAGCAGCAAGGACAGGGAAGGACTTGGCTACACCTTC.